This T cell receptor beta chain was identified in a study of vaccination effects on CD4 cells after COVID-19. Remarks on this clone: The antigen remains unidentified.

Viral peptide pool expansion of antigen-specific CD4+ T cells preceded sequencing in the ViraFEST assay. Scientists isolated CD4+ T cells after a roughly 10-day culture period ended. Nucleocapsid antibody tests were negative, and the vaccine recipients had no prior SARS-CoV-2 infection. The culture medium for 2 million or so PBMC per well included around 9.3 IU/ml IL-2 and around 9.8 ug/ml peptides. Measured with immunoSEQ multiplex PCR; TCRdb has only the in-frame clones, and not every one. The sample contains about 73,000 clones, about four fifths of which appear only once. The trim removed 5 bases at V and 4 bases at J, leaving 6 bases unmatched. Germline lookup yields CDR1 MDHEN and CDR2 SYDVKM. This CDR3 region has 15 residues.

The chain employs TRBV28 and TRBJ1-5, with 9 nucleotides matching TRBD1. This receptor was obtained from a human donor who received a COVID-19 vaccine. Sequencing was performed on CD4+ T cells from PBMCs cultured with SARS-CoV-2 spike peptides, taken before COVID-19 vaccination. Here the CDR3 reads CASSRTGAKNQPQHF. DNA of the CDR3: TGTGCCAGCAGTAGGACAGGGGCGAAAAATCAGCCCCAGCATTTT.